The sequence of this T cell receptor beta chain was determined in a study of CD8 T cells in Susac syndrome. Trimming at V came to 3 bases and at J to 5 bases, leaving 12 bases not matched to a gene. This CDR3 comprises 17 residues. Germline V gives CDR1 KGHSH, CDR2 LQKENI. Reverse transcription of 0.5 to 1 ug RNA was performed with random hexamers. TCRdb independently ran MiXCR on the immunoSEQ multiplex PCR reads; one entry per CDR3 protein. The table has approximately 210,000 distinct CDR3 sequences, approximately 94% seen once. The sequencing input was CD4+ T cells from PBMCs. The clonotype comes from a human donor with Susac syndrome. The V gene is TRBV18, the J gene TRBJ1-1; 10 bases line up with TRBD1. This chain's CDR3 is CASSPRERQGAWTEAFF. CDR3 DNA: TGTGCCAGCTCACCGAGGGAAAGACAGGGGGCATGGACTGAAGCTTTCTTT.